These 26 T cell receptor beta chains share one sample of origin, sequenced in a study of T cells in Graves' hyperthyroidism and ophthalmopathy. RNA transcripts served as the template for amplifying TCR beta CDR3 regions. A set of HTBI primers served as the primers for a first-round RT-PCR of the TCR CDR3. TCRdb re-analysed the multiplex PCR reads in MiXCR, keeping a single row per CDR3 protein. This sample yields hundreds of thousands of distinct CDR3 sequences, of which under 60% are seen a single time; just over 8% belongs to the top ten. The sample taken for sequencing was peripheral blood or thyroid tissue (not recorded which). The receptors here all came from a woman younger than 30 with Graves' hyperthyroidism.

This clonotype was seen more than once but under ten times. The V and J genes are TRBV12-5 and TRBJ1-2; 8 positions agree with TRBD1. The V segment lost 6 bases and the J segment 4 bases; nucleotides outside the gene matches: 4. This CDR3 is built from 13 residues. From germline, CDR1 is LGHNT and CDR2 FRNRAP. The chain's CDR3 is CASGQGQVYGYTF. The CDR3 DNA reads TGTGCTAGTGGCCAGGGACAGGTCTATGGCTACACCTTC. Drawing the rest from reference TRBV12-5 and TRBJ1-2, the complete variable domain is DARVTQTPRHKVTEMGQEVTMRCQPILGHNTVFWYRQTMMQGLELLAYFRNRAPLDDSGMPKDRFSAEMPDATLATLKIQPSEPRDSAVYFCASGQGQVYGYTFGSGTRLTVV.

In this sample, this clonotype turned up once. CDR3 nucleotide sequence: TGCAGTGCTGGACAGGGGACGCAAGAGACCCAGTACTTC. Translated: CSAGQGTQETQYF. This chain uses TRBV20-1 with TRBJ2-5, with TRBD1 identical over 9 bases. The ends lost 5 bases at V and 2 bases at J; junction bases unmatched: 3. The CDR3 spans 13 residues. Per the germline V gene, CDR1 is DFQATT and CDR2 is SNEGSKA (reference sequence).

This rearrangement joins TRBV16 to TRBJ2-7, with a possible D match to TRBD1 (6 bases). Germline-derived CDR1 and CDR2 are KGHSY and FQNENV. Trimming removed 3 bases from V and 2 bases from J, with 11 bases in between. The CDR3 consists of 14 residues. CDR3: CASSHRNRAYEQYF. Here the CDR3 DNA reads TGTGCCAGCAGCCATAGGAACAGGGCCTACGAGCAGTACTTC.

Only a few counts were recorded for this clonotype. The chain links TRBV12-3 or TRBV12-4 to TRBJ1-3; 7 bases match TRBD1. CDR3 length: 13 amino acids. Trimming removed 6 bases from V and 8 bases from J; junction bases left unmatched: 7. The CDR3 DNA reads TGTGCCAGCAGCCTCGACAGGGCTGACACCATATATTTT. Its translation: CASSLDRADTIYF.

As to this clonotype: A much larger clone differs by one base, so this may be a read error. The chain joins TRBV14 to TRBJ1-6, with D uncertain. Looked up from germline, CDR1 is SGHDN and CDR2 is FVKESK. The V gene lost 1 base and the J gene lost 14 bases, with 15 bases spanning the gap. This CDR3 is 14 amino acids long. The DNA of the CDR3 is TGTGCCAGCAGCCAAGTCCACGTTTCCTCATCCCTCCACTTT. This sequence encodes CASSQVHVSSSLHF.

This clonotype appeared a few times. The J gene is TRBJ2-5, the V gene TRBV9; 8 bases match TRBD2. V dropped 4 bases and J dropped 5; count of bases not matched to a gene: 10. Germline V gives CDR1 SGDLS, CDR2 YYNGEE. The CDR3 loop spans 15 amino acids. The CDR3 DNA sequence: TGTGCCAGCAGCCTCAACGGGAGGGCCGAGGAGACCCAGTACTTC. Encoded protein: CASSLNGRAEETQYF.

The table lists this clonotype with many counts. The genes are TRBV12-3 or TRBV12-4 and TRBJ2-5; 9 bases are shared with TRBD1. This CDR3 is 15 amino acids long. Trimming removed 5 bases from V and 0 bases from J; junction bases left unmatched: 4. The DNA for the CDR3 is TGTGCCAGCAGTCCCGGGACAGGGTACCAAGAGACCCAGTACTTC. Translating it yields CASSPGTGYQETQYF.

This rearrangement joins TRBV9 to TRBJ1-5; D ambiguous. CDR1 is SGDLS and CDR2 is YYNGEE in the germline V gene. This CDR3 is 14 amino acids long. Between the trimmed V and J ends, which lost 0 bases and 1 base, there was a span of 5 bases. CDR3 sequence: CASSVDASNQPQHF. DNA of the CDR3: TGTGCCAGCAGCGTAGATGCGAGCAATCAGCCCCAGCATTTT.

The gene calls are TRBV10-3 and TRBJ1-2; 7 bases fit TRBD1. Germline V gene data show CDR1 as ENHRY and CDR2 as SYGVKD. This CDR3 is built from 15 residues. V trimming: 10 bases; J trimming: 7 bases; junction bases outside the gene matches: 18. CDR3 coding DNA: TGTGCCAGCCTTCTCGCACAGGGGACGACGGGTGGCTACACCTTC. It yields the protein CASLLAQGTTGGYTF.

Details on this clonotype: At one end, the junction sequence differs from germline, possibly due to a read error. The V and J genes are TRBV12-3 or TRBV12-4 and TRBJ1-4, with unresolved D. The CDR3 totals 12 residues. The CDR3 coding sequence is TGTGCCAGCAGTTTTGGTTCTGGCGGCAGGAGGTTT. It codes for CASSFGSGGRRF.

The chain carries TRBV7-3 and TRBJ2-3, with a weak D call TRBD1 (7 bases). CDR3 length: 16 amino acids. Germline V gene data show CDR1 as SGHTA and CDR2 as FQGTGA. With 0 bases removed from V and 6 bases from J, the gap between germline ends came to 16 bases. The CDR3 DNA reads TGTGCCAGCAGCTTAACAGGGGGCGGGATCTCGGATACGCAGTATTTT. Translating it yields CASSLTGGGISDTQYF.

In DNA, the CDR3 is TGCAGCTTAGCTATCGGGGCCTACGAGCAGTACTTC. This codes for CSLAIGAYEQYF. The chain joins TRBV29-1 to TRBJ2-7, with a weak D call TRBD2 (5 bases). This CDR3 is built from 12 residues. The V end was cut by 8 bases, the J end by 2 bases, with 13 bases between. The germline V gene has CDR1 SQVTM and CDR2 ANQGSEA.

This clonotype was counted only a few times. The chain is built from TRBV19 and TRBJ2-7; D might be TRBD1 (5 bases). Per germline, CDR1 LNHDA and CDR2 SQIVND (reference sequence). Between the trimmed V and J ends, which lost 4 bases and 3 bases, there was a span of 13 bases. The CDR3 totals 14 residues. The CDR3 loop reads CASSTPEQGYEQYF. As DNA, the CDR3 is TGTGCCAGTAGTACCCCCGAGCAGGGCTACGAGCAGTACTTC. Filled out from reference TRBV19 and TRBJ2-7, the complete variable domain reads DGGITQSPKYLFRKEGQNVTLSCEQNLNHDAMYWYRQDPGQGLRLIYYSQIVNDFQKGDIAEGYSVSREKKESFPLTVTSAQKNPTAFYLCASSTPEQGYEQYFGPGTRLTVT.

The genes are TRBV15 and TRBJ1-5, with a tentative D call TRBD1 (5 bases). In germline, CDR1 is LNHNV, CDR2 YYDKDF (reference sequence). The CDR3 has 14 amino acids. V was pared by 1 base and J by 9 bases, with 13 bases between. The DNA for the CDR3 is TGTGCCACCAGCAGAGGGGGACTGTATGCGCCCCAGCATTTT. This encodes CATSRGGLYAPQHF.

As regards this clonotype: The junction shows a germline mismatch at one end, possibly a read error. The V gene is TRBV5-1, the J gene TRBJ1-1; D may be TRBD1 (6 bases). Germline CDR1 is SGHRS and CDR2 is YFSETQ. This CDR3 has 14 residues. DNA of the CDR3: TGTGCCAGCAGAGCGCCGGGACAAAAGGCTGAAGCTTTCTTT. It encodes CASRAPGQKAEAFF.

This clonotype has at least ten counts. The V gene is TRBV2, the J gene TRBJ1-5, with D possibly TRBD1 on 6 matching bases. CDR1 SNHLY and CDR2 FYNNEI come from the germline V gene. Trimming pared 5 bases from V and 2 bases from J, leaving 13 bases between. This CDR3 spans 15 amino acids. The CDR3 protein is CASSNDRIGNQPQHF. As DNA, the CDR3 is TGTGCCAGCAGTAATGACAGGATAGGCAATCAGCCCCAGCATTTT.

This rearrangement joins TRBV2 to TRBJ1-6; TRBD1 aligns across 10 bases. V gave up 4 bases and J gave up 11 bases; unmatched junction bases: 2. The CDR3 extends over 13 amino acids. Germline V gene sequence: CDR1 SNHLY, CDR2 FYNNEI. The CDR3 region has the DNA TGTGCCAGCAGTGGGGACAGGGGTACACCCCTCCACTTT. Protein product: CASSGDRGTPLHF.

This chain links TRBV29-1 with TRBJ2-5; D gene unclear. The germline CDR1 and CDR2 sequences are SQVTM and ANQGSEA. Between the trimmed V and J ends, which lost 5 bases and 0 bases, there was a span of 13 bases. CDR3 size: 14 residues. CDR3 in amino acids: CSVWSGKDQETQYF. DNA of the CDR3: TGCAGCGTTTGGAGTGGGAAGGACCAAGAGACCCAGTACTTC.

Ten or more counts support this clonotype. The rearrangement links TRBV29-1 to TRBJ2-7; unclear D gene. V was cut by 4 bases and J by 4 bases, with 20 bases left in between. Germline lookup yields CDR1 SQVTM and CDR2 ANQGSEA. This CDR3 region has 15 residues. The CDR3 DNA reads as TGCAGCGTTGTGCCGTCCGGCCGAACCCTTTACGAGCAGTACTTC. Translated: CSVVPSGRTLYEQYF.

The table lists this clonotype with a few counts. CDR3 protein: CASSVEGVNTEAFF. The CDR3 DNA follows: TGTGCCAGCAGTGTGGAAGGGGTGAACACTGAAGCTTTCTTT. The chain has TRBV2 and TRBJ1-1; TRBD1 is a possible D gene (5 bases). V lost 4 bases to trimming and J lost 0 bases, with 9 bases between them. Germline assignment: CDR1 SNHLY and CDR2 FYNNEI. The CDR3 is 14 residues long.

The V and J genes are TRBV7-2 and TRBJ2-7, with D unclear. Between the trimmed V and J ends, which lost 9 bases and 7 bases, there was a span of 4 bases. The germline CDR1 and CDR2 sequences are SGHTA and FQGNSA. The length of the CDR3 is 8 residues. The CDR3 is CARGEQYF. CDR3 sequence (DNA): TGTGCCAGGGGGGAGCAGTACTTC.

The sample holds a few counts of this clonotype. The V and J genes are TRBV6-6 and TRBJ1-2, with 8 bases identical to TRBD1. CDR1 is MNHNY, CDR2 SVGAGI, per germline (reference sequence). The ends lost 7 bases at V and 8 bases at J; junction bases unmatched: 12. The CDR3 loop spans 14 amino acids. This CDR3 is CASTERDRSSGYTF. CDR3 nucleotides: TGTGCCAGCACCGAACGGGACAGGTCCTCCGGCTACACCTTC.

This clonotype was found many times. The CDR3 loop reads CSVGGGVGQPQHF. The DNA for the CDR3 is TGCAGCGTTGGGGGAGGGGTTGGACAGCCCCAGCATTTT. The chain links TRBV29-1 to TRBJ1-5; D may be TRBD1 (5 bases). The CDR3 runs to 13 residues. Trimming took 4 bases from V and 7 from J, leaving 14 bases between them. Germline CDR1 SQVTM, CDR2 ANQGSEA.

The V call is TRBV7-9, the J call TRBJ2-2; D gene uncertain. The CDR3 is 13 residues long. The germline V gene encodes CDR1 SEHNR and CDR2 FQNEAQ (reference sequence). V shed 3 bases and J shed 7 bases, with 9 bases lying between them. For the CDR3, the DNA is TGTGCCAGCAGCTTCGTGGAGAGCGGGGAGCTGTTTTTT. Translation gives CASSFVESGELFF.

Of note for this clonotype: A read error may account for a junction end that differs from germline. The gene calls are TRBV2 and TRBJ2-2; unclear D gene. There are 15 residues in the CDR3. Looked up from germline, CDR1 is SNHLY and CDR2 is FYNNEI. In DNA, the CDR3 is TGTGCCGGCAGTGATTGGGCAGATGCCGGCGGGGAGCTGTTTTTT. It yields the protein CAGSDWADAGGELFF. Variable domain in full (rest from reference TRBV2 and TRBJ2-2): EPEVTQTPSHQVTQMGQEVILRCVPISNHLYFYWYRQILGQKVEFLVSFYNNEISEKSEIFDDQFSVERPDGSNFTLKIRSTKLEDSAMYFCAGSDWADAGGELFFGEGSRLTVL.

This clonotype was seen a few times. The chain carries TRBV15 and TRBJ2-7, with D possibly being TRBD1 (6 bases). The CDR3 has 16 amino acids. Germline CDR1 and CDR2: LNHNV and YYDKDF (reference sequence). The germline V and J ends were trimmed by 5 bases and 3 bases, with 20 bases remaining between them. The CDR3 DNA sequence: TGTGCCACCAGCCGTATACAGGGATTGGGCGGCTACGAGCAGTACTTC. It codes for CATSRIQGLGGYEQYF.